A single T cell receptor beta chain is shown here with its context. The data are from a study of OX40 agonist ivuxolimab in advanced cancers. Some clones are missing from TCRdb's copy, which holds only in-frame ones; the method was immunoSEQ multiplex PCR. The sample holds tens of thousands of clones, about 85% seen once. V dropped 8 bases and J dropped 2 bases, with 13 bases sitting between them. CDR3 length: 13 amino acids. Germline-derived CDR1 and CDR2 are MDHEN and SYDVKM. This sample comprised CD4+ or CD8+ T cells sorted from blood, obtained in a trial of the OX40 agonist ivuxolimab. The rearrangement uses TRBV28 and TRBJ2-7; unclear D gene. This receptor was taken from an adult with an advanced solid tumor such as melanoma, head and neck, liver or kidney cancer. The CDR3 protein is CASVPTPPYEQYF. DNA of the CDR3: TGTGCCAGCGTCCCAACGCCTCCCTACGAGCAGTACTTC. The whole variable domain, remainder taken from reference TRBV28 and TRBJ2-7, is DVKVTQSSRYLVKRTGEKVFLECVQDMDHENMFWYRQDPGLGLRLIYFSYDVKMKEKGDIPEGYSVSREKKERFSLILESASTNQTSMYLCASVPTPPYEQYFGPGTRLTVT.